The 30 T cell receptor beta chains below come from one sample, sequenced in a study of T cell changes during pregnancy in multiple sclerosis. TCRdb's table, derived via immunoSEQ multiplex PCR, lists solely in-frame clones and lacks some. The data hold 30,000 to 45,000 clones, with over 75% observed a single time. The sequenced sample was CD8+ T cells from peripheral blood mononuclear cells, obtained in the third trimester of pregnancy. These receptors originate from a female donor with multiple sclerosis, enrolled in a pregnancy study.

The chain combines TRBV4-3 with TRBJ1-1; tentative D call: TRBD1 (5 bases). V shed 5 bases and J shed 0 bases, with 10 bases lying between them. Germline V lookup: CDR1 LGHNA, CDR2 YSLEER. There are 14 residues in the CDR3. DNA of the CDR3: TGCGCCAGCAGCTCAGACAGCTTGAACACTGAAGCTTTCTTT. Translation: CASSSDSLNTEAFF.

The rearrangement links TRBV10-2 to TRBJ2-6, with D uncertain. The CDR3 is 18 amino acids. Trimming removed 7 bases at V and 0 bases at J, with 19 bases between. CDR1 and CDR2 (germline): WSHSY, SAAADI. CDR3 nucleotides: TGCGCCAGCACCGACATACTGACCAGCCACTCTGGGGCCAACGTCCTGACTTTC. Protein: CASTDILTSHSGANVLTF.

This chain connects TRBV30 to TRBJ2-7; D might be TRBD2 (5 bases). Germline lookup yields CDR1 GTSNPN and CDR2 SVGIG (reference sequence). The CDR3 contains 14 residues. Trimming left V 3 bases short and J 6 bases short, with 18 bases between. CDR3 protein: CAWSMRVLSGEQYF. CDR3 sequence (DNA): TGTGCCTGGAGCATGAGGGTCCTAAGTGGCGAGCAGTACTTC.

This chain links TRBV5-1 with TRBJ2-7; 7 nucleotides match TRBD1. The V gene end was trimmed by 2 bases and the J gene end by 2 bases; junction bases not matched to a gene: 13. The CDR3 is 17 amino acids. The germline gives CDR1 SGHRS, CDR2 YFSETQ. The CDR3 DNA follows: TGCGCCAGCAGCTTAAGGTTGGACAGGCCCCCTCCCTACGAGCAGTACTTC. It is translated as CASSLRLDRPPPYEQYF.

The chain recombines TRBV18 with TRBJ1-2; D uncertain. The germline V and J ends were trimmed by 3 bases and 4 bases, with 12 bases remaining between them. Germline V lookup: CDR1 KGHSH, CDR2 LQKENI. The CDR3 has 14 residues. DNA of the CDR3: TGTGCCAGCTCACCCGGACGGGAACGCTATGGCTACACCTTC. It codes for CASSPGRERYGYTF.

The chain recombines TRBV7-9 with TRBJ2-7, with D perhaps TRBD2 (7 bases). V lost 1 base and J 2 bases, leaving 12 bases between the germline ends. Germline V CDR1 and CDR2: SEHNR, FQNEAQ (reference sequence). The CDR3 has 15 residues. The CDR3: CASSLGGGPAYEQYF. The CDR3 coding sequence is TGTGCCAGCAGCTTAGGGGGGGGGCCGGCCTACGAGCAGTACTTC.

The sample holds one count of this clone. The chain is built from TRBV4-3 and TRBJ2-1, with 9 bases fitting TRBD2. The CDR3 has 18 amino acids. The V segment lost 1 base and the J segment 7 bases; nucleotides outside the gene matches: 14. Germline V gene lookup returns CDR1 LGHNA and CDR2 YSLEER. CDR3 in amino acids: CASSQGLGLAGVLNEQFF. Written as DNA, the CDR3 is TGCGCCAGCAGCCAAGGGCTTGGCTTAGCGGGGGTTCTGAATGAGCAGTTCTTC.

The genes are TRBV11-2 and TRBJ1-1; D is ambiguous. Trimming stripped 0 bases from V and 1 base from J, with 6 bases between. Per the germline V gene, CDR1 is SGHAT and CDR2 is FQNNGV. The CDR3 length is 14 residues. The chain's CDR3 is CASSLEQANTEAFF. In DNA form, the CDR3 reads TGTGCCAGCAGCTTAGAGCAGGCGAACACTGAAGCTTTCTTT.

The chain is built from TRBV6-1 and TRBJ1-2, with D unresolved. The V and J ends lost 8 bases and 5 bases respectively, with 12 bases between them. CDR1 and CDR2 from the germline V gene are MNHNS and SASEGT. This CDR3 has 12 amino acids. In nucleotides, the CDR3 is TGTGCCAGCCCTGGTGGAGGGTATGGCTACACCTTC. It translates to CASPGGGYGYTF.

Here the CDR3 reads CASSQEMTSGRKGQYF. The DNA of the CDR3 is TGCGCCAGCAGCCAAGAGATGACTAGCGGGAGGAAAGGACAGTACTTC. The chain couples TRBV4-1 to TRBJ2-7, with 13 nucleotides matching TRBD2. The CDR3 consists of 16 residues. Trimming cost V 0 bases and J 10 bases; bases outside gene matches: 9. Looked up from germline, CDR1 is MGHRA and CDR2 is YSYEKL.

The V call is TRBV2, the J call TRBJ1-5; D is possibly TRBD1 (5 bases). The CDR3 has 15 residues. V lost 5 bases, J lost 5 bases, and 16 bases lay in between. Germline assignment: CDR1 SNHLY and CDR2 FYNNEI. The DNA for the CDR3 is TGTGCCAGCAGTCCTGCGGGGGAAACAGATCAGCCCCAGCATTTT. Its translation: CASSPAGETDQPQHF.

This rearrangement joins TRBV7-9 to TRBJ2-1; TRBD2 agrees at 11 bases. The CDR3 runs to 15 residues. Unmatched junction bases numbered 5, after V lost 4 bases and J lost 6 bases. The germline CDR1 and CDR2 sequences are SEHNR and FQNEAQ (reference sequence). The CDR3 region is CASSSAGTSGNEQFF. The DNA for the CDR3 is TGTGCCAGCAGCTCAGCCGGGACTAGCGGCAATGAGCAGTTCTTC.

This clone was seen only once. The chain recombines TRBV2 with TRBJ2-5; 7 bases are shared with TRBD2. V dropped 7 bases and J dropped 5; count of bases not matched to a gene: 10. The CDR3 is made up of 14 amino acids. Germline V lookup: CDR1 SNHLY, CDR2 FYNNEI. CDR3 sequence (DNA): TGTGCCAGCATAGGCAGCGGGACCCGCGAGACCCAGTACTTC. This translates into CASIGSGTRETQYF.

In DNA, the CDR3 is TGTGCCATCAGTGAGTCTCTCGGACAGGCCCTTGGGGCTTTCTTT. Encoded protein: CAISESLGQALGAFF. The gene calls are TRBV10-3 and TRBJ1-1, with 7 nucleotides matching TRBD1. After removal of 0 bases from V and 11 bases from J, the junction contained 12 bases not matched to a gene. The germline V gene encodes CDR1 ENHRY and CDR2 SYGVKD. CDR3 length equals 15 residues.

This clone was seen a few times. The chain combines TRBV29-1 with TRBJ2-2; 12 positions agree with TRBD2. The CDR3 runs 14 residues. The germline CDR1 and CDR2 sequences are SQVTM and ANQGSEA. The V and J ends lost 7 bases and 3 bases, in that order; junction bases with no gene match: 3. CDR3 coding DNA: TGCAGCGCAAGACTAGCGGGGGACACCGGGGAGCTGTTTTTT. This sequence encodes CSARLAGDTGELFF.

The gene calls are TRBV6-4 and TRBJ2-7; 8 nucleotides line up with TRBD1. V shed 9 bases, J shed 5 bases, and the junction held 18 bases outside the gene matches. This CDR3 spans 16 amino acids. CDR1 MRHNA and CDR2 SNTAGT come from the germline V gene. CDR3 DNA: TGTGCCAGATCATCGACAGGGGACCAACGGTTACACGAGCAGTACTTC. It codes for CARSSTGDQRLHEQYF.

The rearrangement links TRBV4-1 to TRBJ2-7, with 12 bases identical to TRBD1. Germline V gene data show CDR1 as MGHRA and CDR2 as YSYEKL. The CDR3 sequence is 15 residues long. The junction had 7 bases not matched to a gene; V was cut back by 4 bases and J by 6 bases. In nucleotides, the CDR3 is TGCGCCAGCAGCCCGTCGGGACAGGGGGCAGTCGAGCAGTACTTC. Protein: CASSPSGQGAVEQYF.

This clone is termed medium-sized. This sequence joins TRBV4-2 and TRBJ1-2, with a weak D call TRBD1 (5 bases). CDR1 and CDR2 (germline): LGHNA, YNFKEQ. The CDR3 has 15 amino acids. V dropped 0 bases and J dropped 2 bases, with 10 bases sitting between them. Here the CDR3 reads CASSQDAGQNYGYTF. Written as DNA, the CDR3 is TGTGCCAGCAGCCAAGATGCAGGGCAAAACTATGGCTACACCTTC.

The CDR3 spells CASGLIGGAGETQYF. CDR3 DNA sequence: TGTGCTAGTGGTTTGATCGGGGGGGCTGGAGAGACCCAGTACTTC. The V and J genes are TRBV12-5 and TRBJ2-5; TRBD2 aligns across 8 bases. The CDR3 contains 15 residues. The ends lost 2 bases at V and 4 bases at J; junction bases unmatched: 6. Germline values: CDR1 LGHNT, CDR2 FRNRAP. The full variable domain, in which reference TRBV12-5 and TRBJ2-5 provide the parts outside the CDR3, is DARVTQTPRHKVTEMGQEVTMRCQPILGHNTVFWYRQTMMQGLELLAYFRNRAPLDDSGMPKDRFSAEMPDATLATLKIQPSEPRDSAVYFCASGLIGGAGETQYFGPGTRLLVL.

The chain uses TRBV6-5 and TRBJ1-2; D unresolved. The CDR3 covers 14 residues. Per germline, CDR1 MNHEY and CDR2 SVGAGI. The V and J ends lost 7 bases and 4 bases respectively, with 16 bases between them. The CDR3 is CASTPSTGSYGYTF. Here the CDR3 DNA reads TGTGCCAGCACTCCATCCACGGGTTCCTATGGCTACACCTTC.

Worth noting for this clone: Sequence at one end of the junction differs from germline and may be a read error. The rearrangement uses TRBV11-2 and TRBJ1-5; 7 nucleotides agree with TRBD1. Germline loops: CDR1 SGHAT, CDR2 FQNNGV. The CDR3 loop spans 15 amino acids. CDR3 nucleotides: TGTGCCAGCAGCCTAGACAGGGAGGGCAATCAGCCCCAGCATTTT. This translates into CASSLDREGNQPQHF.

The rearrangement links TRBV27 to TRBJ1-5, with a possible D match to TRBD1 (5 bases). Germline CDR1 MNHEY, CDR2 SMNVEV (reference sequence). This CDR3 comprises 14 residues. Between the trimmed V and J ends, which lost 3 bases and 3 bases, there was a span of 9 bases. The CDR3 nucleotides read TGTGCCAGCAGTTTCTACAGGATCAATCAGCCCCAGCATTTT. This translates into CASSFYRINQPQHF.

The chain is built from TRBV7-2 and TRBJ2-5, with 13 bases lining up with TRBD2. Germline V gene sequence: CDR1 SGHTA, CDR2 FQGNSA. There are 17 residues in the CDR3. The J segment lost 5 bases and the V segment lost 0 bases, leaving 6 bases of the junction unmatched. The CDR3 sequence is CASSLARLAGGEETQYF. For the CDR3, the DNA is TGTGCCAGCAGCTTAGCGCGACTAGCGGGGGGCGAGGAGACCCAGTACTTC.

This clone has a single count. V gene TRBV2 combines with J gene TRBJ2-7; TRBD2 might be the D (6 bases). CDR1 and CDR2 (germline): SNHLY, FYNNEI. V was pared by 6 bases and J by 3 bases, with 24 bases between. CDR3 size: 17 residues. The CDR3 DNA follows: TGTGCCAGCAGGGGAAGAATCTCCCGGGAGTCGGTCTACGAGCAGTACTTC. Translated, it gives CASRGRISRESVYEQYF.

This clone was picked up one time. The chain employs TRBV30 and TRBJ2-1, with a weak D call TRBD1 (5 bases). Germline CDR1 is GTSNPN and CDR2 is SVGIG (reference sequence). The CDR3 spans 12 residues. V lost 4 bases, J lost 5 bases, and 9 bases lay in between. As DNA, the CDR3 is TGTGCCTGGACAGACAGTAACAATGAGCAGTTCTTC. This translates into CAWTDSNNEQFF.

This clone has just a few counts. The CDR3 spells CAIKEDRANTGELFF. The CDR3 bases are TGTGCCATCAAAGAGGACAGAGCGAACACCGGGGAGCTGTTTTTT. The rearrangement joins TRBV10-3 to TRBJ2-2, with D perhaps TRBD1 (6 bases). The ends were cut back, 7 bases at V and 0 bases at J, with 12 bases in the middle. Per the germline V gene, CDR1 is ENHRY and CDR2 is SYGVKD. The CDR3 is made up of 15 amino acids.

The chain recombines TRBV19 with TRBJ1-5, with TRBD1 identical over 8 bases. Trimming removed 1 base from V and 2 bases from J; junction bases left unmatched: 10. From germline, CDR1 is LNHDA and CDR2 SQIVND (reference sequence). The CDR3 runs to 18 residues. CDR3 residues: CASSIAGGPYSGNQPQHF. Here the CDR3 DNA reads TGTGCCAGTAGTATAGCAGGGGGCCCCTATTCGGGCAATCAGCCCCAGCATTTT.

The chain employs TRBV9 and TRBJ1-2, with D perhaps matching TRBD1 (5 bases). Germline V lookup: CDR1 SGDLS, CDR2 YYNGEE. This CDR3 comprises 13 residues. V lost 7 bases, J lost 2 bases, and 12 bases lay in between. This chain's CDR3 is CASQLTENYGYTF. The CDR3 DNA follows: TGTGCCAGCCAGCTGACAGAGAACTATGGCTACACCTTC.

The chain has TRBV5-1 and TRBJ1-2; D not resolved. CDR3 length: 14 residues. Germline V CDR1 and CDR2: SGHRS, YFSETQ. V lost 2 bases and J lost 0, with 8 bases in between. This CDR3 is CASSFTGSNYGYTF. CDR3 bases: TGCGCCAGCAGCTTTACGGGTTCTAACTATGGCTACACCTTC. The full variable domain, rest sourced from reference TRBV5-1 and TRBJ1-2, is KAGVTQTPRYLIKTRGQQVTLSCSPISGHRSVSWYQQTPGQGLQFLFEYFSETQRNKGNFPGRFSGRQFSNSRSEMNVSTLELGDSALYLCASSFTGSNYGYTFGSGTRLTVV.

In its sample, this clone was seen once. This chain connects TRBV2 to TRBJ2-3, with no clear D. CDR3 length: 12 residues. Germline lookup yields CDR1 SNHLY and CDR2 FYNNEI. With 7 bases removed from V and 3 bases from J, the gap between germline ends came to 8 bases. The CDR3 sequence is CASTDRTDTQYF. The CDR3 DNA is TGTGCCAGCACCGATAGAACAGATACGCAGTATTTT. The whole variable domain, remainder taken from reference TRBV2 and TRBJ2-3, is EPEVTQTPSHQVTQMGQEVILRCVPISNHLYFYWYRQILGQKVEFLVSFYNNEISEKSEIFDDQFSVERPDGSNFTLKIRSTKLEDSAMYFCASTDRTDTQYFGPGTRLTVL.